One sample yielded the 12 T cell receptor beta chains listed below, sequenced in a study of monozygotic twins with inflammatory bowel disease. From its re-call of the 5' RACE reads, TCRdb lists each CDR3 protein once, without DNA. The sample has approximately 400,000 distinct CDR3 sequences. Sequencing input: blood. All receptors come from a human donor with ulcerative colitis or Crohn's disease, or a healthy co-twin of an affected twin (not recorded which).

The chain recombines TRBV5-5 with TRBJ2-7; TCRdb's D call, TRBD2, is unchecked because there is no DNA. The V gene's germline CDR1 is SGHKS and CDR2 YYEKEE (reference sequence). This CDR3 has 16 residues. CDR3 protein: CASSLDGGGLSYEQYF.

V and J are TRBV7-9 and TRBJ1-5. Germline CDR1 SEHNR, CDR2 FQNEAQ (reference sequence). The CDR3 consists of 16 residues. The CDR3 sequence is CASSGGAAYSNQPQHF.

The V and J genes are TRBV5-4 and TRBJ2-2; without DNA, the TCRdb call of TRBD1 cannot be checked. The CDR3 contains 16 residues. From germline, CDR1 is SGHNT and CDR2 YYREEE (reference sequence). The CDR3 is CASSPSGTGGSGELFF.

This chain uses TRBV7-2 with TRBJ1-1; TCRdb's D call, TRBD1, is unchecked because there is no DNA. Germline CDR1 is SGHTA and CDR2 is FQGNSA. There are 15 residues in the CDR3. CDR3 protein: CASSRLTGMNTEAFF.

V and J are TRBV5-1 and TRBJ1-1. Germline loops: CDR1 SGHRS, CDR2 YFSETQ. This CDR3 has 13 amino acids. CDR3 sequence reads: CARGTGLNTEAFF.

This chain links TRBV20-1 with TRBJ2-3; the D call from TCRdb, TRBD2, cannot be confirmed without DNA. CDR3 length: 14 residues. Germline V lookup: CDR1 DFQATT, CDR2 SNEGSKA (reference sequence). The CDR3 here is CSPGGAGGGDTQYF.

The J gene is TRBJ1-4, the V gene TRBV12-3 or TRBV12-4. The CDR3 runs to 15 residues. This CDR3 reads CASNRAGLQSGKLFF.

The chain recombines TRBV7-2 with TRBJ2-7. In germline, CDR1 is SGHTA, CDR2 FQGNSA. The CDR3 is 14 residues long. The CDR3 loop reads CASSLAAPTHEQYF.

The chain links TRBV15 to TRBJ2-5. The CDR3 length is 13 residues. The germline CDR1 and CDR2 sequences are LNHNV and YYDKDF (reference sequence). CDR3 residues: CATSREYQETQYF.

V and J are TRBV3-1 and TRBJ2-1; TCRdb proposes TRBD1, but this gene call is untestable without DNA. The CDR3 length is 14 residues. CDR1 is LGHDT and CDR2 is YNNKEL in the germline V gene (reference sequence). The chain's CDR3 is CASRRAGTDNEQFF.

The chain employs TRBV13 and TRBJ1-4; without DNA, the TCRdb call of TRBD1 cannot be checked. CDR3 length: 17 residues. Per germline, CDR1 PRHDT and CDR2 FYEKMQ (reference sequence). The CDR3 is CASSLGPPGQVNEKLFF.

J is TRBJ1-3 and V is TRBV7-9. CDR3 size: 17 residues. CDR1 and CDR2 (germline): SEHNR, FQNEAQ (reference sequence). CDR3 sequence reads: CASSSRLVRSSGNTIYF.